This TCR beta chain emerged from a study of blood T cell repertoires in COVID-19. CDR3 length equals 14 residues. The J segment lost 9 bases and the V segment lost 6 bases, leaving 9 bases of the junction unmatched. The germline CDR1 and CDR2 sequences are MNHEY and SMNVEV (reference sequence). A single count supports this clone. TCRdb's table, derived via immunoSEQ multiplex PCR, lists solely in-frame clones and lacks some. This sample has roughly 68,000 clones, with about 81% found just once. This chain uses TRBV27 with TRBJ1-1; 11 bases fit TRBD1. The source of this sequence is a human donor in a cohort sampled during active COVID-19. The specimen sequenced was peripheral blood. CDR3 in amino acids: CASSPDRGHYQAFF. The CDR3, as DNA: TGTGCCAGCAGCCCGGACAGGGGGCACTATCAAGCTTTCTTT.